This entry lists 15 T cell receptor beta chains sequenced from one sample in a study of patients and donors after allogeneic stem cell transplantation. TCRdb reprocessed the RT-PCR reads with MiXCR, giving one entry per CDR3 protein. Altogether some 880,000 distinct CDR3 sequences are present, more than 15% being singletons, with the ten largest covering 6%. Sequencing was performed on blood, either unsorted or a sorted T cell fraction (not recorded which). These receptors all come from a human donor who was either an allogeneic HSCT recipient or a stem cell or donor lymphocyte infusion donor (not recorded which). It is not recorded whose cells these are; they may come from a transplant donor.

The CDR3 protein is CASSLSLQGAVTGELFF. The CDR3 bases are TGCGCCAGCAGCTTGTCGTTGCAGGGGGCGGTGACCGGGGAGCTGTTTTTT. The genes are TRBV5-1 and TRBJ2-2; TRBD1 aligns across 8 bases. V lost 1 base to trimming and J lost 5 bases; unmatched junction nucleotides: 10. The germline gives CDR1 SGHRS, CDR2 YFSETQ. This CDR3 contains 17 residues.

In its sample, this clonotype was seen many times. The rearrangement joins TRBV7-8 to TRBJ1-5, with a weak D call TRBD1 (6 bases). Germline assignment: CDR1 SGHVS and CDR2 FQNEAQ. This CDR3 spans 13 amino acids. The V gene lost 4 bases and the J gene lost 5 bases, with 9 bases spanning the gap. Here the CDR3 DNA reads TGTGCCAGCAGCTCAGAGGGGGATCAGCCCCAGCATTTT. Amino acid sequence: CASSSEGDQPQHF.

V is TRBV9 and J is TRBJ2-5; D gene unclear. CDR1 and CDR2 (germline): SGDLS, YYNGEE. Trimming removed 1 base from V and 1 base from J, with 8 bases in between. This CDR3 spans 14 amino acids. CDR3 bases: TGTGCCAGCAGCGTAACCCCCCTCCAAGAGACCCAGTACTTC. Protein product: CASSVTPLQETQYF.

This sequence joins TRBV6-1 and TRBJ1-1, with D uncertain. Germline-derived CDR1 and CDR2 are MNHNS and SASEGT. Between the trimmed V and J ends, which lost 6 bases and 4 bases, there was a span of 18 bases. This CDR3 is 15 amino acids long. The CDR3 protein is CASSTQSRGGTEAFF. The DNA of the CDR3 is TGTGCCAGCAGCACGCAGTCTCGGGGAGGCACTGAAGCTTTCTTT.

The CDR3 reads CASSFSRDNEQFF. The CDR3 DNA follows: TGTGCCAGCAGCTTTTCCAGGGACAATGAGCAGTTCTTC. This chain joins TRBV7-6 and TRBJ2-1, with a tentative D call TRBD1 (5 bases). CDR3 length equals 13 residues. Germline values: CDR1 SGHVS, CDR2 FNYEAQ. V gave up 3 bases and J gave up 5 bases, with 8 bases separating them.

This clonotype was seen many times. The gene calls are TRBV12-3 or TRBV12-4 and TRBJ1-5, with TRBD1 matching over 7 bases. V gave up 5 bases and J gave up 6 bases; unmatched junction bases: 4. The CDR3 has 13 residues. The CDR3 loop is CASSNRGGQPQHF. The DNA of the CDR3 is TGTGCCAGCAGTAACAGGGGAGGTCAGCCCCAGCATTTT.

In this sample, this clonotype turned up a few times. The chain combines TRBV7-8 with TRBJ1-1; a weak D match, TRBD1 (5 bases). Germline CDR1 SGHVS, CDR2 FQNEAQ. This CDR3 is 16 amino acids long. V lost 5 bases and J 1 base, leaving 17 bases between the germline ends. CDR3 in amino acids: CASSADTRVGNTEAFF. Here the CDR3 DNA reads TGTGCCAGCAGCGCGGACACTCGAGTGGGGAACACTGAAGCTTTCTTT.

The rearrangement uses TRBV6-5 and TRBJ1-1, with unresolved D. V lost 8 bases and J lost 5, with 12 bases in between. This CDR3 contains 12 residues. Per the germline V gene, CDR1 is MNHEY and CDR2 is SVGAGI. The CDR3 sequence: CASGSRRTEAFF. CDR3 DNA sequence: TGTGCCAGCGGGAGTAGACGGACTGAAGCTTTCTTT.

This chain joins TRBV12-3 or TRBV12-4 and TRBJ1-5; D gene uncertain. V shed 6 bases and J shed 0 bases, with 15 bases lying between them. This CDR3 contains 16 residues. CDR3 coding DNA: TGTGCCAGCAGCCACAGCGGACCGCCTAGCAATCAGCCCCAGCATTTT. It encodes CASSHSGPPSNQPQHF.

CDR3 in amino acids: CASSMIAGVGTDTQYF. Written as DNA, the CDR3 is TGTGCCAGCAGCATGATAGCGGGAGTTGGCACAGATACGCAGTATTTT. V gene TRBV7-9 combines with J gene TRBJ2-3; 9 bases are shared with TRBD2. This CDR3 comprises 16 residues. Unmatched junction bases numbered 7, after V lost 5 bases and J lost 1 base. Germline-derived CDR1 and CDR2 are SEHNR and FQNEAQ (reference sequence).

This clonotype was seen more than once but under ten times. The V and J genes are TRBV20-1 and TRBJ2-3; 15 bases line up with TRBD2. Germline V gene sequence: CDR1 DFQATT, CDR2 SNEGSKA (reference sequence). V lost 5 bases and J lost 1; bases outside the gene matches: 4. This CDR3 contains 16 residues. The CDR3: CSAPWTSGGGTDTQYF. The CDR3, as DNA: TGCAGTGCTCCTTGGACTAGCGGGGGGGGCACAGATACGCAGTATTTT.

This clonotype was seen only once. The gene calls are TRBV6-5 and TRBJ2-7; 7 bases are a match to TRBD1. This CDR3 has 15 residues. Germline V gives CDR1 MNHEY, CDR2 SVGAGI. V dropped 0 bases and J dropped 3; count of bases not matched to a gene: 5. CDR3 region: CASSYSAGGIYEQYF. The CDR3 nucleotides are TGTGCCAGCAGTTACTCGGCAGGGGGAATCTACGAGCAGTACTTC.

This clonotype was observed a handful of times. A much larger clonotype is one base distant, so this may be a read error. DNA of the CDR3: TGTGCCAGCAGCACCATCTACGAGCAGTACTTC. Encoded protein: CASSTIYEQYF. The rearrangement links TRBV6-1 to TRBJ2-7; D is undetermined. The V end was cut by 6 bases, the J end by 3 bases, with 6 bases between. The CDR3 consists of 11 residues. Per the germline V gene, CDR1 is MNHNS and CDR2 is SASEGT.

This clonotype showed up just a few times. V is TRBV20-1 and J is TRBJ2-5; D uncertain. The CDR3 runs 13 residues. CDR1 and CDR2 (germline): DFQATT, SNEGSKA (reference sequence). Trimming pared 6 bases from V and 5 bases from J, leaving 16 bases between. The CDR3 protein is CSARKWNSETQYF. The CDR3 DNA reads as TGCAGTGCCCGCAAGTGGAACTCGGAGACCCAGTACTTC.

The sample holds many counts of this clonotype. The rearrangement uses TRBV12-3 or TRBV12-4 and TRBJ2-7; 12 bases are a match to TRBD2. With 1 base clipped from V and 3 bases from J, the junction kept 4 bases outside the gene matches. The CDR3 length is 16 residues. Here the CDR3 reads CASSLGRTSGNYEQYF. In DNA form, the CDR3 reads TGTGCCAGCAGTTTAGGACGGACTAGCGGGAACTACGAGCAGTACTTC.